The clone carrying this T cell receptor beta chain was observed a handful of times. What it binds is unknown. This specimen belongs to a study of T-cell reconstitution after alpha-beta-depleted transplantation in children. Study-wide results and limits: There were reportedly several hundred expanded graft clones from which alpha-beta T cells came about two months after transplant. Hyperexpanded clones declined; after one year, newly produced T cells mostly supplied diversity. Surviving recipient T cells and intrathymic progenitors accounted for some patients' high TCRbeta diversity at day 60.

Unique molecular identifiers featured in how the TCRbeta library was prepared. TCRdb reanalysed the PCR reads using MiXCR and keeps one entry per CDR3 protein. The sample lists roughly 790,000 distinct CDR3 sequences; 16% were seen once. With V trimmed by 0 bases and J by 3 bases, 3 bases remained unmatched. Germline values: CDR1 DFQATT, CDR2 SNEGSKA (reference sequence). The CDR3 length is 14 residues. The input for sequencing was PBMCs, mostly from graft donor cells, taken 360 days after TCRalphabeta/CD19-depleted stem cell transplant. This rearrangement joins TRBV20-1 to TRBJ2-7; 9 bases line up with TRBD2. The TCR was taken from a male patient under 18 who had a stem cell transplant for acute lymphoblastic leukemia, so the T cells may come from the graft donor. CDR3 DNA: TGCAGTGCTAGAGATCTAGCGGGACTCTACGAGCAGTACTTC. The encoded protein is CSARDLAGLYEQYF.